Sequencing of this T cell receptor (beta chain) was carried out in a study of resident and recirculating memory T cells in vitiligo. Study-wide background: The samples were homogenized without cell sorting before genomic DNA extraction. Study-wide findings and caveats: Sequences differed between biopsy sites and patients, suggesting private specificity.

With regard to this clone: What it binds is not known.

Germline V lookup: CDR1 LNHDA, CDR2 SQIVND (reference sequence). The CDR3 totals 17 residues. V shed 6 bases and J shed 5 bases, with 25 bases lying between them. TCRdb's copy holds only in-frame clones and misses some; the assay was immunoSEQ multiplex PCR. The top ten hold roughly 5% of the sample, which has tens of thousands of clones, about 90% seen once. The source of this sequence is a male donor with vitiligo. The sample consisted of blood. The chain links TRBV19 to TRBJ1-1; D is perhaps TRBD1 (5 bases). CDR3 in amino acids: CASSHPGGEVIRTEAFF. CDR3 DNA sequence: TGTGCCAGTAGCCACCCCGGGGGGGAAGTAATCCGGACTGAAGCTTTCTTT.